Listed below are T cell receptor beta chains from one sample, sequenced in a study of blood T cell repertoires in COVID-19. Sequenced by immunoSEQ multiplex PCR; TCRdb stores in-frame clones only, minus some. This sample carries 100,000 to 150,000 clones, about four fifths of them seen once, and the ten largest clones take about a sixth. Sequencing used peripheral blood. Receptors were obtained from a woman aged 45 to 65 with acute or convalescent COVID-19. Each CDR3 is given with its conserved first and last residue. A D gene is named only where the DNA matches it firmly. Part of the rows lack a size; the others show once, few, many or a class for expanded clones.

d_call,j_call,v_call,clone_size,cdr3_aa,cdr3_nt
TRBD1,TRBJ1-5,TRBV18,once,CASSSEQGAPDQPQHF,TGTGCCAGCTCATCTGAACAGGGGGCGCCTGATCAGCCCCAGCATTTT
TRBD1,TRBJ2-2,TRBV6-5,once,CASRGQGSNTGELFF,TGTGCCAGCAGGGGACAGGGGTCCAACACCGGGGAGCTGTTTTTT
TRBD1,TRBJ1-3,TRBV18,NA,CASSPTGAGNTIYF,TGTGCCAGCTCACCGACAGGGGCTGGAAACACCATATATTTT
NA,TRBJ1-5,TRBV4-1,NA,CASSLNEAPNQPQHF,TGCGCCAGCAGCCTGAATGAAGCCCCGAATCAGCCCCAGCATTTT
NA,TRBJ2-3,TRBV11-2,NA,CASSFRFPGASTQYF,TGTGCCAGCAGCTTTAGGTTTCCAGGCGCGAGTACGCAGTATTTT
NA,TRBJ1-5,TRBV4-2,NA,CASSQGTGGSYQPQHF,TGTGCCAGCAGCCAAGGGACGGGAGGGAGCTATCAGCCCCAGCATTTT
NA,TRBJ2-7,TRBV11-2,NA,CASSLDQGYYEQYF,TGTGCCAGCAGCTTAGATCAGGGATACTACGAGCAGTACTTC
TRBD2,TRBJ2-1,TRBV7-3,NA,CASSPGRGGRNEQFF,TGTGCCAGCAGCCCCGGGCGGGGGGGCCGGAATGAGCAGTTCTTC
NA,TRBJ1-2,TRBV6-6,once,CASSYLTETYGYTF,TGTGCCAGCAGTTACCTCACAGAAACCTATGGCTACACCTTC
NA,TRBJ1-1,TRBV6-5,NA,CASSYSWEGDTEAFF,TGTGCCAGCAGTTACTCGTGGGAGGGGGACACTGAAGCTTTCTTT
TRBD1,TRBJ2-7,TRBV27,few,CASGRTGSNEQYF,TGTGCCAGCGGAAGGACAGGTAGTAACGAGCAGTACTTC
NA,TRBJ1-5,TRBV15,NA,CATSRDSDISNQPQHF,TGTGCCACCAGCAGAGATTCGGACATTAGCAATCAGCCCCAGCATTTT
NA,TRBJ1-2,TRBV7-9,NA,CASSLAAGSREGYTF,TGTGCCAGCAGCTTAGCGGCAGGATCCCGGGAGGGCTACACCTTC
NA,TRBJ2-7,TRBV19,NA,CASSTSGPVSYEQYF,TGTGCCAGTAGTACAAGCGGACCCGTCTCCTACGAGCAGTACTTC
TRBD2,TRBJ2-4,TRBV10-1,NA,CASSEGTSGQQSVQYF,TGCGCCAGCAGTGAGGGGACTAGCGGACAACAGTCCGTTCAGTACTTC
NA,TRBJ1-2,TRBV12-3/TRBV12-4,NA,CASSLGQGNTF,TGTGCCAGCAGTTTAGGGCAGGGAAACACCTTC
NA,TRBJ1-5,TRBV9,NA,CASSVGSAQPQHF,TGTGCCAGCAGCGTAGGGAGTGCTCAGCCCCAGCATTTT
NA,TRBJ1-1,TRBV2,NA,CASSVRTVTEAFF,TGTGCCAGCAGTGTGCGGACAGTAACTGAAGCTTTCTTT
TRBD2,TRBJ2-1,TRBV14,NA,CASSQVLAGGAEQFF,TGTGCCAGCAGCCAAGTACTAGCGGGGGGCGCTGAGCAGTTCTTC
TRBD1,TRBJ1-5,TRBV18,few,CASSPNRGNGGQPQHF,TGTGCCAGCTCACCGAACAGGGGAAATGGAGGTCAGCCCCAGCATTTT
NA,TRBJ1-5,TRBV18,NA,CASSPGLGNQPQHF,TGTGCCAGCTCACCCGGTTTGGGCAATCAGCCCCAGCATTTT
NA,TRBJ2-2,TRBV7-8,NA,CASSLVQGYTGELFF,TGTGCCAGCAGCTTAGTACAGGGCTACACCGGGGAGCTGTTTTTT
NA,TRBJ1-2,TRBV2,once,CASRQRDNEMGGYTF,TGTGCCAGCAGGCAGCGGGACAACGAAATGGGGGGCTACACCTTC
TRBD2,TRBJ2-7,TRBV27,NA,CASSFAGGTYEQYF,TGTGCCAGCAGTTTTGCGGGGGGCACCTACGAGCAGTACTTC
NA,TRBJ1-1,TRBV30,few,CAWRQGTNTEAFF,TGTGCCTGGAGACAGGGTACGAACACTGAAGCTTTCTTT
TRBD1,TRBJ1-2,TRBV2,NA,CASRQTGTGDGYTF,TGTGCCAGCAGGCAAACCGGGACAGGGGATGGCTACACCTTC
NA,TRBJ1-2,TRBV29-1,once,CSASTRNYGYTF,TGCAGCGCAAGCACGCGGAACTATGGCTACACCTTC
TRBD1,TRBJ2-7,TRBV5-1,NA,CASSLTGTGGQGQYF,TGCGCCAGCAGCTTGACCGGGACAGGGGGCCAAGGGCAGTACTTC
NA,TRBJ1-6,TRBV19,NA,CASTPSSGGEPSPLHF,TGTGCCAGTACCCCGAGCAGTGGGGGGGAGCCTTCACCCCTCCACTTT
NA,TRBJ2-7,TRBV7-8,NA,CASSPHSSEQYF,TGTGCCAGCAGCCCCCACTCGTCGGAGCAGTACTTC
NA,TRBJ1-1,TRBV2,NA,CASSKRVDTEAFF,TGTGCCAGCAGTAAAAGAGTGGACACTGAAGCTTTCTTT
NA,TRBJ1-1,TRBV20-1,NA,CSASPTGNTEAFF,TGCAGTGCTAGTCCCACAGGGAACACTGAAGCTTTCTTT
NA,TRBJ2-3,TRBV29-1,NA,CSVVGPTADTQYF,TGCAGCGTTGTGGGCCCAACTGCAGATACGCAGTATTTT
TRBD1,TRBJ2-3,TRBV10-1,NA,CASSAGQGENTDTQYF,TGCGCCAGCAGTGCGGGACAGGGGGAAAACACAGATACGCAGTATTTT
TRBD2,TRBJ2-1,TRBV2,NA,CASSLSGGGWNEQFF,TGTGCCAGCAGCCTTAGCGGGGGGGGTTGGAATGAGCAGTTCTTC
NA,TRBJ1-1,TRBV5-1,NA,CASSLTPTNREAFF,TGCGCCAGCAGCTTGACCCCGACGAACAGGGAAGCTTTCTTT
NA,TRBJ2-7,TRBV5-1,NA,CASRYQLGAIYEQYF,TGCGCCAGCAGGTACCAATTGGGGGCCATCTACGAGCAGTACTTC
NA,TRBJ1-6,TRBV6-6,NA,CASSSTDSNSPLHF,TGTGCCAGCAGTTCGACAGATTCCAATTCACCCCTCCACTTT
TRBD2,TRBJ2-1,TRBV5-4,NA,CASSKGGGSGGSYNEQFF,TGTGCCAGCAGCAAGGGAGGCGGTAGCGGGGGATCCTACAATGAGCAGTTCTTC
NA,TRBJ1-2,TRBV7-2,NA,CASSLTGSYGYTF,TGTGCCAGCAGCTTAACAGGGAGTTATGGCTACACCTTC
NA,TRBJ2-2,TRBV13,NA,CASSQYTGELFF,TGTGCCAGCAGCCAGTACACCGGGGAGCTGTTTTTT
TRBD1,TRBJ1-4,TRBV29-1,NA,CSVETGGYGSNEKLFF,TGCAGCGTTGAGACAGGGGGATATGGTAGTAATGAAAAACTGTTTTTT
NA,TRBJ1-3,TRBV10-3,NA,CAISAQGSSGNTIYF,TGTGCCATCAGTGCACAGGGCTCCTCTGGAAACACCATATATTTT
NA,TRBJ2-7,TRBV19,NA,CASSIPIGQGKSYEQYF,TGTGCCAGTAGTATCCCGATTGGGCAGGGAAAATCCTACGAGCAGTACTTC
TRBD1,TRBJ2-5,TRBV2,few,CASSERDRTFFGNQETQYF,TGTGCCAGCAGTGAAAGGGACAGGACCTTCTTTGGGAATCAGGAGACCCAGTACTTC
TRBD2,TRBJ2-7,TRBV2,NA,CASSPGLAVSYEQYF,TGTGCCAGCAGTCCGGGACTAGCGGTCTCCTACGAGCAGTACTTC
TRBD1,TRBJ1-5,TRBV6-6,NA,CASSPGQGASNQPQHF,TGTGCCAGCAGCCCGGGGCAGGGGGCATCAAATCAGCCCCAGCATTTT
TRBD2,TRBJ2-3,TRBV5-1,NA,CASSWDGGIADTQYF,TGCGCCAGCAGCTGGGACGGGGGGATCGCAGATACGCAGTATTTT
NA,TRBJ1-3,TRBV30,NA,CAWVSGTRNTIYF,TGTGCCTGGGTGTCAGGAACCCGAAACACCATATATTTT
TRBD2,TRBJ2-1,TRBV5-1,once,CASSLAGGNNNEQFF,TGCGCCAGCAGCTTAGCGGGGGGGAACAACAATGAGCAGTTCTTC
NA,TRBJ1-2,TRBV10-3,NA,CAISEFRDNYGYTF,TGTGCCATCAGTGAATTTCGGGATAACTATGGCTACACCTTC
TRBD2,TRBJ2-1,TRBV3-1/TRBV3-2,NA,CASSRKSGGVSNEQFF,TGTGCCAGCAGCCGCAAAAGCGGGGGGGTGAGCAATGAGCAGTTCTTC
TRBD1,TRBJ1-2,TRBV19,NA,CASSSGTGRFNYGYTF,TGTGCCAGTAGTAGCGGGACAGGGAGATTTAACTATGGCTACACCTTC
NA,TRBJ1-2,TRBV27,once,CASSLRGRANYGYTF,TGTGCCAGCAGTTTAAGGGGGAGAGCTAACTATGGCTACACCTTC
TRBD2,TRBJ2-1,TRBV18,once,CASSPGLAGGQNEQFF,TGTGCCAGCTCACCCGGACTAGCGGGGGGGCAAAATGAGCAGTTCTTC
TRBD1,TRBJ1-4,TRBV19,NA,CASRDRTFATNEKLFF,TGTGCCAGTAGGGACAGGACTTTTGCAACTAATGAAAAACTGTTTTTT
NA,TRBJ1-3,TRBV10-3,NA,CAIRDQGGSGNTIYF,TGTGCCATCAGAGACCAGGGTGGGTCTGGAAACACCATATATTTT
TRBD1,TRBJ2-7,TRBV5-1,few,CASSILPGGDYEQYF,TGCGCCAGCAGCATCCTTCCAGGGGGAGACTACGAGCAGTACTTC
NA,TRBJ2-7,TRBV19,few,CASSNQGLGYEQYF,TGTGCCAGTAGTAATCAGGGATTGGGATACGAGCAGTACTTC